The 14 T cell receptor beta chains presented below share a single source sample, sequenced in a study of blood T cell repertoires in COVID-19. Here immunoSEQ multiplex PCR was the method, and the copy in TCRdb shows in-frame clones only, minus some. The sample shows about 50,000 clones, around 80% of them seen only once. Sequencing input: peripheral blood. These receptors came from a man between 35 and 55 years old with acute or convalescent COVID-19.

This clone was found a few times. The chain recombines TRBV30 with TRBJ1-2; no reliable D call. Germline-derived CDR1 and CDR2 are GTSNPN and SVGIG (reference sequence). V was pared by 2 bases and J by 1 base, with 17 bases between. This CDR3 spans 16 amino acids. CDR3 coding DNA: TGTGCCTGGAGTTTCGGTACACGACTAAATAACTATGGCTACACCTTC. Translating it yields CAWSFGTRLNNYGYTF.

The chain has TRBV5-1 and TRBJ2-1; D not resolved. Germline CDR1 reads SGHRS; CDR2 reads YFSETQ. The CDR3 contains 15 residues. Trimming pared 0 bases from V and 0 bases from J, leaving 7 bases between. The DNA of the CDR3 is TGCGCCAGCAGCTTGGAGAGGAGCTCCTACAATGAGCAGTTCTTC. Translated: CASSLERSSYNEQFF. The whole variable domain, remainder taken from reference TRBV5-1 and TRBJ2-1, is KAGVTQTPRYLIKTRGQQVTLSCSPISGHRSVSWYQQTPGQGLQFLFEYFSETQRNKGNFPGRFSGRQFSNSRSEMNVSTLELGDSALYLCASSLERSSYNEQFFGPGTRLTVL.

This clone was seen just once. The V gene is TRBV27, the J gene TRBJ2-1; the match to TRBD2 covers 8 bases. The CDR3 is 13 amino acids. J lost 15 bases, V lost 0 bases, and 7 bases had no gene match. Germline-derived CDR1 and CDR2 are MNHEY and SMNVEV (reference sequence). As DNA, the CDR3 is TGTGCCAGCAGTTTATCGGGGACTAGTCGACGGTTCTTC. It encodes CASSLSGTSRRFF.

The chain employs TRBV9 and TRBJ2-3; 11 positions agree with TRBD2. Germline CDR1 and CDR2: SGDLS and YYNGEE. This CDR3 region has 16 residues. The V gene end was trimmed by 0 bases and the J gene end by 5 bases; junction bases not matched to a gene: 5. The CDR3 loop is CASSVVLAGGLDTQYF. The CDR3 DNA reads as TGTGCCAGCAGCGTAGTATTAGCGGGAGGGTTAGATACGCAGTATTTT.

This clone was counted between two and nine times. The CDR3 spells CAVRRVGYTF. The DNA of the CDR3 is TGTGCCGTTCGCCGAGTTGGCTACACCTTC. V usage is TRBV6-5 and J usage is TRBJ1-2; D not certain. The V end was cut by 11 bases, the J end by 7 bases, with 11 bases between. Per the germline V gene, CDR1 is MNHEY and CDR2 is SVGAGI. The CDR3 totals 10 residues.

The chain carries TRBV30 and TRBJ2-1; 10 bases align to TRBD2. Looked up from germline, CDR1 is GTSNPN and CDR2 is SVGIG (reference sequence). The CDR3 runs 16 residues. V was pared by 1 base and J by 8 bases, with 11 bases of the junction left unmatched. The chain's CDR3 is CAWSGALAGVRDEQFF. CDR3 bases: TGTGCCTGGAGTGGGGCGCTAGCGGGAGTAAGGGATGAGCAGTTCTTC.

This chain joins TRBV27 and TRBJ2-6; D possibly corresponds to TRBD2 (5 bases). The CDR3 is 14 amino acids. V lost 1 base and J lost 10, with 11 bases in between. Germline V gene sequence: CDR1 MNHEY, CDR2 SMNVEV (reference sequence). Here the CDR3 DNA reads TGTGCCAGCAGTTTATTCGGGAAGGCGAACGTCCTGACTTTC. It specifies CASSLFGKANVLTF. The entire variable domain, with the rest obtained from reference TRBV27 and TRBJ2-6, is as follows: EAQVTQNPRYLITVTGKKLTVTCSQNMNHEYMSWYRQDPGLGLRQIYYSMNVEVTDKGDVPEGYKVSRKEKRNFPLILESPSPNQTSLYFCASSLFGKANVLTFGAGSRLTVL.

There are a few counts of this clone. This rearrangement joins TRBV11-2 to TRBJ2-7; 11 bases match TRBD2. Germline-derived CDR1 and CDR2 are SGHAT and FQNNGV. V lost 0 bases and J lost 6; bases outside the gene matches: 4. The CDR3 is 15 residues long. CDR3 sequence reads: CASSLELAGVGEQYF. CDR3 DNA: TGTGCCAGCAGCTTAGAACTAGCGGGAGTTGGCGAGCAGTACTTC.

The rearrangement uses TRBV13 and TRBJ2-7, with TRBD2 as a possible D gene (5 bases). V was shortened by 0 bases and J by 4 bases, with 25 bases between the two germline ends. Per the germline V gene, CDR1 is PRHDT and CDR2 is FYEKMQ (reference sequence). The CDR3 has 19 amino acids. CDR3 region: CASSLGRGNPATSLYEQYF. CDR3 DNA: TGTGCCAGCAGCTTAGGACGGGGAAATCCTGCCACATCCCTTTACGAGCAGTACTTC.

The chain employs TRBV24-1 and TRBJ1-1, with a possible D match to TRBD1 (6 bases). The germline V gene encodes CDR1 KGHDR and CDR2 SFDVKD. This CDR3 has 13 residues. Trimming left V 8 bases short and J 4 bases short, with 13 bases between. CDR3 amino acids: CATINRDGTEAFF. CDR3 coding DNA: TGTGCCACCATCAACAGGGATGGCACTGAAGCTTTCTTT.

The rearrangement links TRBV6-6 to TRBJ1-3; 7 bases fit TRBD1. There are 14 residues in the CDR3. V lost 7 bases to trimming and J lost 1 base; unmatched junction nucleotides: 4. Germline CDR1 is MNHNY and CDR2 is SVGAGI (reference sequence). As DNA, the CDR3 is TGTGCCAGCACCACGGGACAGTCTGGAAACACCATATATTTT. Its protein is CASTTGQSGNTIYF.

This clone came up a few times. This sequence joins TRBV10-3 and TRBJ2-7; 12 nucleotides align to TRBD1. This CDR3 spans 16 amino acids. V was pared by 5 bases and J by 5 bases, with 10 bases of the junction left unmatched. Germline V gene lookup returns CDR1 ENHRY and CDR2 SYGVKD. The CDR3 DNA follows: TGTGCCATCAGTCTAGCCCCGGGACAGGGGGCTCACGAGCAGTACTTC. Its translation: CAISLAPGQGAHEQYF.

The rearrangement joins TRBV2 to TRBJ2-7; a weak D match, TRBD2 (5 bases). V lost 8 bases to trimming and J lost 7 bases, with 18 bases between them. The CDR3 is 13 residues long. The germline V gene encodes CDR1 SNHLY and CDR2 FYNNEI. Written as DNA, the CDR3 is TGTGCCAGCGAATTGGAGGTCAGGAGGGAGCAGTACGTC. Translated: CASELEVRREQYV.

The J gene is TRBJ1-5, the V gene TRBV5-6; TRBD1 aligns across 7 bases. The J segment lost 0 bases and the V segment lost 3 bases, leaving 3 bases of the junction unmatched. Germline CDR1 SGHDT, CDR2 YYEEEE. There are 15 residues in the CDR3. The chain's CDR3 is CASSSQGNSNQPQHF. The CDR3 DNA reads as TGTGCCAGCAGCTCACAGGGGAATAGCAATCAGCCCCAGCATTTT.